Given below is one T cell receptor beta chain in context. Amplified TCR beta CDR3 regions came from RNA transcripts. When the TCR CDR3 underwent first-round RT-PCR, the HTBI primer set was used. TCRdb independently ran MiXCR on the multiplex PCR reads; one entry per CDR3 protein. This sample has 400,000 to 600,000 distinct CDR3 sequences, with more than 20% found just once. The data originate from a study of T cells in Graves' hyperthyroidism and ophthalmopathy. With a duration under 2 months, the hyperthyroidism was newly diagnosed in patients aged 18 to 65. V was shortened by 2 bases and J by 2 bases, with 13 bases between the two germline ends. CDR1 and CDR2 (germline): MNHEY, SVGEGT. CDR3 size: 16 residues.

Sequenced material: blood. This sequence originates from a man aged 18 to 35 with Graves' hyperthyroidism. The V gene is TRBV6-2 or TRBV6-3, the J gene TRBJ1-5; D possibly corresponds to TRBD1 (5 bases). The CDR3 loop reads CASSYGGGDGNQPQHF. DNA for the CDR3: TGTGCCAGCAGTTACGGGGGAGGGGACGGCAATCAGCCCCAGCATTTT.